The 2 T cell receptor beta chains in this list originate from one sample, sequenced in a study of T cell repertoires in cytomegalovirus infection. Via MiXCR, TCRdb re-called the reads, giving one row per CDR3 protein. Seen here are about 770,000 distinct CDR3 sequences, 25% to 35% observed once, and the top ten hold around 13%. These receptors have no identified antigens. The sample consisted of cultured CD8+ T cells from PBMCs, taken from culture after CMV antigen stimulation. The receptors shown here come from a human donor in good health (CMV status not recorded). Some clones in this sample may be carry-over from other donors' samples.

This clonotype was observed many times. The chain joins TRBV12-3 or TRBV12-4 to TRBJ2-3, with a weak D call TRBD2 (7 bases). With 7 bases removed from V and 0 bases from J, the gap between germline ends came to 23 bases. This CDR3 contains 18 residues. CDR3 DNA: TGTGCCAGCACCTTACTCGGTGGGGGGGGCGCTAGCACAGATACGCAGTATTTT. Translating gives CASTLLGGGGASTDTQYF.

The V gene is TRBV7-2, the J gene TRBJ2-3; the match to TRBD2 covers 9 bases. Germline V CDR1 and CDR2: SGHTA, FQGNSA. The trim removed 4 bases at V and 4 bases at J, leaving 6 bases unmatched. CDR3 length: 15 amino acids. The CDR3: CASSYSGGPADTQYF. The CDR3 DNA reads as TGTGCCAGCAGCTATAGCGGGGGCCCGGCAGATACGCAGTATTTT. The whole variable domain, remainder taken from reference TRBV7-2 and TRBJ2-3, is GAGVSQSPSNKVTEKGKDVELRCDPISGHTALYWYRQSLGQGLEFLIYFQGNSAPDKSGLPSDRFSAERTGGSVSTLTIQRTQQEDSAVYLCASSYSGGPADTQYFGPGTRLTVL.